Listed below are T cell receptor beta chains from one sample, sequenced in a study of blood T cell repertoires in COVID-19. This table comes from immunoSEQ multiplex PCR, and its TCRdb copy is limited to in-frame clones, with some not included. The data contain about 480,000 clones, around nine tenths of them singletons. Sequences were obtained from PBMCs or T cells enriched from blood (not recorded which). The receptors were gathered from a woman between 18 and 30 years old with acute COVID-19. Both conserved end residues are part of each CDR3. The D gene is left open where the match is weak. Only part of the rows carry a size: once, few, many, or a class if the clone is expanded.

D	size	J	V	DNA	CDR3
NA	NA	TRBJ2-2	TRBV6-5	TGTGCCAGCAGTTACCCAGTGGGCCCAAACACCGGGGAGCTGTTTTTT	CASSYPVGPNTGELFF
TRBD1	NA	TRBJ2-1	TRBV7-2	TGTGCCAGCAGCTCACGACAGGGCCCTTCCTACAATGAGCAGTTCTTC	CASSSRQGPSYNEQFF
NA	NA	TRBJ2-4	TRBV30	TGTGCCTGGAGTGTACTCCTCAAAAACATTCAGTACTTC	CAWSVLLKNIQYF
TRBD2	NA	TRBJ2-7	TRBV19	TGTGCCAGTACCTCGGGGGAGGGCTACGAGCAGTACTTC	CASTSGEGYEQYF
NA	NA	TRBJ2-3	TRBV18	TGTGCCAGCTCACCAAGGCGGGGAAGTGATACGCAGTATTTT	CASSPRRGSDTQYF
NA	NA	TRBJ2-2	TRBV12-3/TRBV12-4	TGTGCCATCGAGTTTGCCGGGGAGCTGTTTTTT	CAIEFAGELFF
TRBD2	NA	TRBJ2-3	TRBV14	TGTGCCAGCAGCCTTAAGCGGGAGGGCCGATCAGATACGCAGTATTTT	CASSLKREGRSDTQYF
NA	NA	TRBJ1-1	TRBV29-1	TGCAGCGTTGAACACAGGGTAGACACTGAAGCTTTCTTT	CSVEHRVDTEAFF
TRBD1	NA	TRBJ1-6	TRBV5-1	TGCGCCAGCAGCCCGCGGACAGGGGAAGCTACTAATTCACCCCTCCACTTT	CASSPRTGEATNSPLHF
NA	few	TRBJ1-5	TRBV6-2/TRBV6-3	TGTGCCAGCAGTTACCCGTTGGGGCTTCAGCCCCAGCATTTT	CASSYPLGLQPQHF
NA	NA	TRBJ2-5	TRBV18	TGTGCCAGCTCACTCGGTGGGACTTTACAAGAGACCCAGTACTTC	CASSLGGTLQETQYF
TRBD2	NA	TRBJ2-1	TRBV9	TGTGCCAGCAGCGTAGTTGGACTAGCGGGTCGAGAGCAGTTCTTC	CASSVVGLAGREQFF
NA	NA	TRBJ2-3	TRBV6-1	TGTGCCAGCAGTGAATGGCGGGGCGATACGCAGTATTTT	CASSEWRGDTQYF
TRBD2	NA	TRBJ2-1	TRBV19	TGTGCCAGTAGCCCAGCGGGAGGGCCTTTCGATGAGCAGTTCTTC	CASSPAGGPFDEQFF
NA	NA	TRBJ1-1	TRBV19	TGTGCCAGTAACAACTACAGGGTTGCTGAAGCTTTCTTT	CASNNYRVAEAFF
NA	once	TRBJ1-5	TRBV10-2	TGCGCCAGCAGCCTTTGGCGGTCAAATAGCAATCAGCCCCAGCATTTT	CASSLWRSNSNQPQHF
NA	NA	TRBJ1-3	TRBV9	TGTGCCAGCAGTCAAAGCAGGGATAGCTCTGGAAACACCATATATTTT	CASSQSRDSSGNTIYF
NA	NA	TRBJ1-2	TRBV9	TGTGCCAGCAGCGTAGCCCTAGCCCCCTTAACAGAAGCTAACTATGGCTACACCTTC	CASSVALAPLTEANYGYTF
NA	NA	TRBJ1-2	TRBV6-2/TRBV6-3	TGTGCCAGCAGTTACCCCATACAGGGATCAGATGGCTACACCTTC	CASSYPIQGSDGYTF
TRBD1	NA	TRBJ2-5	TRBV5-1	TGCGCCAGCAGCTTGGCAGGGGGAGCACAAGAGACCCAGTACTTC	CASSLAGGAQETQYF
TRBD2	NA	TRBJ2-5	TRBV7-2	TGTGCCAGCAGCTTAAGGGGGGGACTAGCGGGACCTGATGTGGAGACCCAGTACTTC	CASSLRGGLAGPDVETQYF
TRBD2	NA	TRBJ2-7	TRBV29-1	TGCAGCGTTGGGACTAGCGCCTACGAGCAGTACTTC	CSVGTSAYEQYF
NA	NA	TRBJ2-4	TRBV28	TGTGCCAGCAGTGCGCTAGAAAACATTCAGTACTTC	CASSALENIQYF
NA	NA	TRBJ2-2	TRBV9	TGTGCCAGCAGCGTAGAAGGAGGGCTACTCACCGGGGAGCTGTTTTTT	CASSVEGGLLTGELFF
NA	many	TRBJ1-6	TRBV5-4	TGTGCCAGCAGCGTCCAGGGCGGGGGATCACCCCTCCACTTT	CASSVQGGGSPLHF
NA	once	TRBJ1-1	TRBV3-1/TRBV3-2	TGTGCCAGCAGCCAAGAATATAACACTGAAGCTTTCTTT	CASSQEYNTEAFF
TRBD2	NA	TRBJ2-7	TRBV9	TGTGCCAGCAGCGCTGGACCAGGACTAGCGGGAGGGATCTACGAGCAGTACTTC	CASSAGPGLAGGIYEQYF
TRBD1	NA	TRBJ2-2	TRBV10-1	TGCGCCAGCAGTGAAGGGACAGGGGGATTCGGGGAGCTGTTTTTT	CASSEGTGGFGELFF
NA	NA	TRBJ1-1	TRBV4-3	TGCGCCAGCAGCCAGGGGGCTGTGAACACTGAAGCTTTCTTT	CASSQGAVNTEAFF
TRBD1	NA	TRBJ2-7	TRBV28	TGTGCCACCGGGGACAGCTCCTACGAGCAGTACTTC	CATGDSSYEQYF
NA	few	TRBJ2-5	TRBV11-2	TGTGCCAGCAGCTTAGTAATCTCAGAGGGGACCCAGTACTTC	CASSLVISEGTQYF
TRBD2	few	TRBJ2-3	TRBV3-1/TRBV3-2	TGTGCCAGCAGCCATTCTAGCGGGAGGGGGTTGAAAGATACGCAGTATTTT	CASSHSSGRGLKDTQYF
NA	NA	TRBJ2-1	TRBV28	TGTGCCAGCAGTTTAGTGGGCGAGCAGTTCTTC	CASSLVGEQFF
NA	NA	TRBJ1-1	TRBV2	TGTGCCAGCAGTGTGGTCGGGGTGAGGACTGAAGCTTTCTTT	CASSVVGVRTEAFF
TRBD2	NA	TRBJ2-3	TRBV5-5	TGTGCCAGCAGCTTCGCCCCTGCGGGGGGTACAGATACGCAGTATTTT	CASSFAPAGGTDTQYF
TRBD1	few	TRBJ1-5	TRBV5-3	TGTGCCAGAAGCCCGAACCGGGACAGAGATTATAGCAATCAGCCCCAGCATTTT	CARSPNRDRDYSNQPQHF
TRBD2	NA	TRBJ2-1	TRBV7-2	TGTGCCAGCAGCTCTCGACTAGCCAATGAGCAGTTCTTC	CASSSRLANEQFF
NA	NA	TRBJ2-2	TRBV7-3	TGTGCCAGCAGCTTTTCAGCGAACACCGGGGAGCTGTTTTTT	CASSFSANTGELFF
NA	NA	TRBJ2-3	TRBV29-1	TGCAGCGTTGGGATTTGGCGGGACCAAATCACAGATACGCAGTATTTT	CSVGIWRDQITDTQYF
TRBD2	NA	TRBJ2-5	TRBV2	TGTGCCAGCAGTAAGACTGTCGCTAGCGGGGGCCAAGAGACCCAGTACTTC	CASSKTVASGGQETQYF
TRBD1	NA	TRBJ2-7	TRBV10-2	TGCGCCAGCAGTGCCATCCCGACAGGGAGTCTTTACGAGCAGTACTTC	CASSAIPTGSLYEQYF